This T cell receptor beta chain emerged from a study of T cell changes during pregnancy in multiple sclerosis. Using immunoSEQ multiplex PCR, the repertoire was profiled, and TCRdb retains in-frame clones only, with some absent. The sample lists about 40,000 clones, 89% occurring once. In this sample, this clone turned up once. CDR1 is KGHSH, CDR2 LQKENI, per germline. V lost 2 bases, J lost 8 bases, and 15 bases lay in between. The CDR3 covers 14 residues. The sequence came from a female donor with multiple sclerosis, enrolled in a pregnancy study. Sequenced here: CD4+ T cells from peripheral blood mononuclear cells, sampled in the first trimester of pregnancy. The chain joins TRBV18 to TRBJ1-2; D is unresolved. CDR3 sequence (DNA): TGTGCCAGCTCACCAAGTCGGGAAGTGGGGGGCTACACCTTC. Protein product: CASSPSREVGGYTF.